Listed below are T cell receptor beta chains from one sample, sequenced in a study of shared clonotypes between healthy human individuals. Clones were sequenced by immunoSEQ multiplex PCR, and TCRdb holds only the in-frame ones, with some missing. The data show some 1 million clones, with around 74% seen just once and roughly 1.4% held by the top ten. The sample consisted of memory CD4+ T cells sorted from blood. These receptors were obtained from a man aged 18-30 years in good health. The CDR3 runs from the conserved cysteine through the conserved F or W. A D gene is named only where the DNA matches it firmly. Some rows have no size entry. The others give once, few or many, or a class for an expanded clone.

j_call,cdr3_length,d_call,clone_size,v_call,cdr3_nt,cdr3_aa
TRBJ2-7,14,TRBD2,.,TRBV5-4,TGTGCCAGCAGCTTCGGGGGGGCCTTCAACGAGCAGTACTTC,CASSFGGAFNEQYF
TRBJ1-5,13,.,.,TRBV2,TGTGCCAGCATGGACAGTTATAATCAGCCCCAGCATTTT,CASMDSYNQPQHF
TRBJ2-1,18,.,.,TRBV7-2,TGTGCCAGCAGCTTTCGTGCGACACAGGGCTTATCCTACAATGAGCAGTTCTTC,CASSFRATQGLSYNEQFF
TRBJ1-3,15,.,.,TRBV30,TGTGCCTGGAGACTCGGACAGACCTCTGGAAACACCATATATTTT,CAWRLGQTSGNTIYF
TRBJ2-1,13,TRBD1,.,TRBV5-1,TGCGCCAGCAGCCCAACGACAGGGAAGACGCAGTTCTTC,CASSPTTGKTQFF
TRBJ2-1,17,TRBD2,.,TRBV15,TGTGCCACCAGCAGAGCCCCGGGACTAGCGTCCTACAATGAGCAGTTCTTC,CATSRAPGLASYNEQFF
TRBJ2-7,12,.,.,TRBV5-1,TGCGCCAGCAGGGACAACTCCTACGAGCAGTACTTC,CASRDNSYEQYF
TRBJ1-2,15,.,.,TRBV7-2,TGTGCCAGCAGCTTAGGTCAGGGCCTTAACTATGGCTACACCTTC,CASSLGQGLNYGYTF
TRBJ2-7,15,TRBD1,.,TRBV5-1,TGCGCCAGCAGCTTCGCGGGACAGGTGACCTACGAGCAGTACTTC,CASSFAGQVTYEQYF
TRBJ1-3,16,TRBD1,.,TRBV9,TGTGCCAGCAGCGGACCTCAGGGGGTGATGCCGAACACCATATATTTT,CASSGPQGVMPNTIYF
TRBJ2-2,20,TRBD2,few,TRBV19,TGTGCCAGTAGCCTCTCTGATGGACTAGCGGGAGGGCCCATCACCGGGGAGCTGTTTTTT,CASSLSDGLAGGPITGELFF
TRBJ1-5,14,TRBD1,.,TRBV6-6,TGTGCCAGCAGTACAGGGGGCTCTCGTCAGCCCCAGCATTTT,CASSTGGSRQPQHF
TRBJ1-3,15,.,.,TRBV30,TGTGCCTGGAGCGGTTCAGGTAGAGCTGGAAACACCATATATTTT,CAWSGSGRAGNTIYF
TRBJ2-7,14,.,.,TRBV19,TGTGCCAGTAGTATAGTCGAAGGGGCCTACGAGCAGTACTTC,CASSIVEGAYEQYF
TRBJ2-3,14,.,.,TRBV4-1,TGCGCCAGCAGCCCTCGGACTGGGACAGATACGCAGTATTTT,CASSPRTGTDTQYF
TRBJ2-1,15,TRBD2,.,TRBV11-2,TGTGCCAGCAGCGCCGGGACTAACACCTACAATGAGCAGTTCTTC,CASSAGTNTYNEQFF
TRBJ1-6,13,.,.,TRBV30,TGTGCCTGGGCAGGTTATTATAATTCACCCCTCCACTTT,CAWAGYYNSPLHF
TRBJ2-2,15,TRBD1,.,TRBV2,TGTGCCAGCGGGGGGACAGGACGAAACACCGGGGAGCTGTTTTTT,CASGGTGRNTGELFF
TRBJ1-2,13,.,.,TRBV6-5,TGTGCCAGCAGTAAAAACAGTAACTATGGCTACACCTTC,CASSKNSNYGYTF
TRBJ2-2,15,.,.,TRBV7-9,TGTGCCAGCAGCTTAGACGGGGGCAACACCGGGGAGCTGTTTTTT,CASSLDGGNTGELFF
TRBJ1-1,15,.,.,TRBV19,TGTGCCAGTAGTATGGCCGGGTCCATGAACACTGAAGCTTTCTTT,CASSMAGSMNTEAFF
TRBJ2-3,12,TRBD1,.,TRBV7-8,TGTGCCAGCAGCCAGGGGGCGTATACGCAGTATTTT,CASSQGAYTQYF
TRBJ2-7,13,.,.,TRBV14,TGTGCCAGCCGGGCTGGGGGGAGCGGCGAGCAGTACTTC,CASRAGGSGEQYF
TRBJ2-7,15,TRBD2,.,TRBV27,TGTGCCAGCAGTTTGGGGGGGGTAAGGACCTACGAGCAGTACTTC,CASSLGGVRTYEQYF
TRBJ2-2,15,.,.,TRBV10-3,TGTGCCATCAGTCAACCCCGGGGCGGAACCGGGGAGCTGTTTTTT,CAISQPRGGTGELFF
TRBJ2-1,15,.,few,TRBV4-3,TGCGCCAGCAGCCCCGAGAGAGGGGCCTACAATGAGCAGTTCTTC,CASSPERGAYNEQFF
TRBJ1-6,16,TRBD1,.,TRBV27,TGTGCCAGCAGTTACTCGACAGGGGTAGTTAATTCACCCCTCCACTTT,CASSYSTGVVNSPLHF
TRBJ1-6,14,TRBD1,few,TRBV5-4,TGTGCCAGCAGCTCGACAGGGGCGGATTCACCCCTCCACTTT,CASSSTGADSPLHF
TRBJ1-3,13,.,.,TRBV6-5,TGTGCCAGCAGTTCCACATCTGGAAACACCATATATTTT,CASSSTSGNTIYF
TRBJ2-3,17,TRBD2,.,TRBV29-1,TGCAGCGTTCAGCGTTCGCTAGCGGGGGGGCCGGCAGATACGCAGTATTTT,CSVQRSLAGGPADTQYF
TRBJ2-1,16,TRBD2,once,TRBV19,TGTGCCAGTAGTAAGGCTAGCGGGAGGTCGTACAATGAGCAGTTCTTC,CASSKASGRSYNEQFF
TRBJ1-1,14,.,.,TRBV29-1,TGCAGCGCTGCGAACAGGGCCGGGAACACTGAAGCTTTCTTT,CSAANRAGNTEAFF
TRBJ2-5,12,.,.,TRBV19,TGTGCCAGTAGGCCGAACGGGGAGACCCAGTACTTC,CASRPNGETQYF
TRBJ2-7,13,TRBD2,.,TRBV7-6,TGTGCCAGCAGCCCCGAGACTAGCGGGGCTCGGTACTTC,CASSPETSGARYF
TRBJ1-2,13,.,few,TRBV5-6,TGTGCCAGCAGGTGGACCGTCAACTATGGCTACACCTTC,CASRWTVNYGYTF
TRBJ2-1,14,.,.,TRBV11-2,TGTGCCAGCAGCTTAGGAGACTCCTACAATGAGCAGTTCTTC,CASSLGDSYNEQFF
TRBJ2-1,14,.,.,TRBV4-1,TGCGCCAGCAGCAATTCTGTGGGGTACAATGAGCAGTTCTTC,CASSNSVGYNEQFF
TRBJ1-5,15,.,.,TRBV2,TGTGCCAGCAAGTCGGGGCCCTATAGCAATCAGCCCCAGCATTTT,CASKSGPYSNQPQHF
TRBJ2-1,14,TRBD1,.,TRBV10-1,TGCGCCAGCAGGTCCGGGACAGCGAACAATGAGCAGTTCTTC,CASRSGTANNEQFF
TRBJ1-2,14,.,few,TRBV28,TGTGCCAGCAGTTTCTGGGCCGGGAACTATGGCTACACCTTC,CASSFWAGNYGYTF
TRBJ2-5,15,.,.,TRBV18,TGTGCCAGCTCACGACAACAGGGAGGCTGGGAGACCCAGTACTTC,CASSRQQGGWETQYF
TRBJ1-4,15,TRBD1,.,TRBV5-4,TGTGCCAGCAGCCCCGGGGACAGAGGGGACGAAAAACTGTTTTTT,CASSPGDRGDEKLFF
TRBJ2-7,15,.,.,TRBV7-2,TGTGCCAGCAGCCCAATGGGGACTTCGCCCTACGAGCAGTACTTC,CASSPMGTSPYEQYF
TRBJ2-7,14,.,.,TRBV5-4,TGTGCCAGCAGCACAGCGGGGACAGCCTACGAGCAGTACTTC,CASSTAGTAYEQYF
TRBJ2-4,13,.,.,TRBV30,TGTGCCTGGAGGTTTTCTGGGGTTAACATTCAGTACTTC,CAWRFSGVNIQYF
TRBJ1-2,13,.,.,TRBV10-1,TGCGCCAGCAGTGATGACACCGTGGATGGCTACACCTTC,CASSDDTVDGYTF
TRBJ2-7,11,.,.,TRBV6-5,TGTGCCAGCAGTTCCCTCGTCGAGCAGTACTTC,CASSSLVEQYF
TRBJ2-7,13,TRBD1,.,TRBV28,TGTGCCAGCAGCCCGACAGGGAACTACGAGCAGTACTTC,CASSPTGNYEQYF
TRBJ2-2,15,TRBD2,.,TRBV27,TGTGCCAGCAGAAGCGGGGGGTTAAACACCGGGGAGCTGTTTTTT,CASRSGGLNTGELFF
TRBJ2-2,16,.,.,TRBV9,TGTGCCAGCAGCAACCACGGCAGGTCGAACACCGGGGAGCTGTTTTTT,CASSNHGRSNTGELFF
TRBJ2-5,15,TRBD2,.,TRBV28,TGTGCCAGCATCAGTGGAGCGGGGGGAAGGGAGACCCAGTACTTC,CASISGAGGRETQYF
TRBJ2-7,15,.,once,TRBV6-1,TGTGCCAGCAGGAGGGGGACTCAGGGTGGCTACGAGCAGTACTTC,CASRRGTQGGYEQYF
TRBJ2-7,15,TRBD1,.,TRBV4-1,TGCGCCAGCAGCCTGGGGACAGGGATCTCCTACGAGCAGTACTTC,CASSLGTGISYEQYF